Presented here are 21 T cell receptor beta chains from one specimen sequenced in a study of blood T cell repertoires in COVID-19. Profiling relied on immunoSEQ multiplex PCR, and the TCRdb table lists in-frame clones only, not all of them. The data contain just under 65,000 clones, approximately 80% of them singletons. The sequenced sample consisted of peripheral blood. The receptors derive from a woman at least 80 years old with acute or convalescent COVID-19.

This clone turned up a few times. The genes are TRBV5-1 and TRBJ1-1; TRBD1 is a possible D gene (5 bases). This CDR3 has 12 amino acids. The germline V gene encodes CDR1 SGHRS and CDR2 YFSETQ. Trimming removed 3 bases from V and 11 bases from J, with 14 bases in between. The DNA for the CDR3 is TGCGCCAGCAGCTACGGACAAAGCGAGGCTTTCTTT. This codes for CASSYGQSEAFF.

The rearrangement uses TRBV29-1 and TRBJ2-7; a weak D match, TRBD2 (6 bases). V lost 0 bases, J lost 4 bases, and 16 bases lay in between. This CDR3 spans 15 amino acids. Per germline, CDR1 SQVTM and CDR2 ANQGSEA. This CDR3 reads CSVEEGRDFTYEQYF. The CDR3 region has the DNA TGCAGCGTTGAAGAAGGCCGGGACTTCACGTACGAGCAGTACTTC.

This clone was recorded a few times. This sequence joins TRBV2 and TRBJ2-5; D might be TRBD2 (5 bases). Germline V CDR1 and CDR2: SNHLY, FYNNEI. Trimming took 2 bases from V and 1 from J, leaving 11 bases between them. The CDR3 is 15 residues long. The CDR3: CASSEYGIPQETQYF. CDR3 nucleotides: TGTGCCAGCAGTGAATACGGGATCCCCCAAGAGACCCAGTACTTC.

The J gene is TRBJ2-7, the V gene TRBV30; 10 bases are a match to TRBD2. Germline V gene lookup returns CDR1 GTSNPN and CDR2 SVGIG (reference sequence). CDR3 length equals 17 residues. The V segment lost 0 bases and the J segment 3 bases; nucleotides outside the gene matches: 11. CDR3 sequence (DNA): TGTGCCTGGAGTGTATGGTCTAGCGGGAGTAAAGACTACGAGCAGTACTTC. It translates to CAWSVWSSGSKDYEQYF.

This clone was found once. V is TRBV6-6 and J is TRBJ2-5; TRBD1 agrees at 7 bases. V was clipped by 2 bases and J by 3 bases; unmatched bases: 6. Germline V gene lookup returns CDR1 MNHNY and CDR2 SVGAGI (reference sequence). The CDR3 length is 15 residues. The CDR3 region is CASSYNPGQKETQYF. As DNA, the CDR3 is TGTGCCAGCAGTTACAATCCGGGACAGAAAGAGACCCAGTACTTC.

The chain carries TRBV30 and TRBJ1-2; the match to TRBD1 covers 7 bases. Trimming removed 3 bases from V and 4 bases from J; junction bases left unmatched: 14. Germline CDR1 GTSNPN, CDR2 SVGIG (reference sequence). The CDR3 has 16 amino acids. In DNA form, the CDR3 reads TGTGCCTGGAGCAAGACCACGATCGGGACAGTCTATGGCTACACCTTC. Translating it yields CAWSKTTIGTVYGYTF.

The V call is TRBV11-2, the J call TRBJ2-3, with 8 bases lining up with TRBD2. V dropped 6 bases and J dropped 3; count of bases not matched to a gene: 11. CDR3 length: 16 residues. Germline CDR1 is SGHAT and CDR2 is FQNNGV. For the CDR3, the DNA is TGTGCCAGCAGTTACCCGAAGGGACTAGTGACAGATACGCAGTATTTT. It is translated as CASSYPKGLVTDTQYF. Filled out from reference TRBV11-2 and TRBJ2-3, the complete variable domain reads EAGVAQSPRYKIIEKRQSVAFWCNPISGHATLYWYQQILGQGPKLLIQFQNNGVVDDSQLPKDRFSAERLKGVDSTLKIQPAKLEDSAVYLCASSYPKGLVTDTQYFGPGTRLTVL.

The J gene is TRBJ1-2, the V gene TRBV2; the match to TRBD1 covers 7 bases. Trimming at V came to 5 bases and at J to 0 bases, leaving 6 bases not matched to a gene. CDR1 and CDR2 (germline): SNHLY, FYNNEI. The CDR3 is 15 residues long. The CDR3 region is CASSRTGRSNYGYTF. The DNA for the CDR3 is TGTGCCAGCAGTCGGACAGGAAGATCTAACTATGGCTACACCTTC.

The V call is TRBV7-9, the J call TRBJ1-2; D not resolved. The V and J ends lost 2 bases and 8 bases respectively, with 15 bases between them. CDR3 length equals 14 residues. Germline V lookup: CDR1 SEHNR, CDR2 FQNEAQ (reference sequence). For the CDR3, the DNA is TGTGCCAGCAGCTTAACGATGAGGGATCAAGGCTACACCTTC. It encodes CASSLTMRDQGYTF.

This clone was observed a few times. This chain uses TRBV29-1 with TRBJ2-3; maybe TRBD2 (5 bases). This CDR3 is 12 amino acids long. Per the germline V gene, CDR1 is SQVTM and CDR2 is ANQGSEA. With 3 bases removed from V and 6 bases from J, the gap between germline ends came to 10 bases. CDR3 sequence (DNA): TGCAGCGTTGATCCGGGGTCGGATACGCAGTATTTT. It is translated as CSVDPGSDTQYF.

This clone was counted between two and nine times. The chain joins TRBV5-1 to TRBJ2-3; TRBD1 agrees at 10 bases. Germline-derived CDR1 and CDR2 are SGHRS and YFSETQ. The CDR3 loop spans 16 amino acids. The V and J ends lost 3 bases and 3 bases, in that order; junction bases with no gene match: 7. The CDR3 sequence is CASSSDRGQRTDTQYF. CDR3 nucleotide sequence: TGCGCCAGCAGCTCCGACAGGGGGCAGCGAACAGATACGCAGTATTTT.

V usage is TRBV18 and J usage is TRBJ1-1, with D maybe TRBD1 (5 bases). The CDR3 length is 12 residues. Trimming shortened V by 4 bases and J by 6 bases, and 9 bases separated the two germline ends. CDR1 and CDR2 from the germline V gene are KGHSH and LQKENI. The CDR3 coding sequence is TGTGCCAGCTCACTAGACAGCTCTGAAGCTTTCTTT. Protein: CASSLDSSEAFF.

The chain uses TRBV12-5 and TRBJ1-2; TRBD1 is a possible D gene (5 bases). Per the germline V gene, CDR1 is LGHNT and CDR2 is FRNRAP. Trimming took off 0 bases at V and 0 bases at J, with 11 bases between the two ends. The CDR3 is 16 amino acids. CDR3 in amino acids: CASGLVVGPANYGYTF. Written as DNA, the CDR3 is TGTGCTAGTGGTTTGGTGGTGGGGCCGGCTAACTATGGCTACACCTTC.

This chain uses TRBV7-9 with TRBJ2-1, with 11 bases that match TRBD2. The CDR3 totals 18 residues. Germline V gene lookup returns CDR1 SEHNR and CDR2 FQNEAQ (reference sequence). V shed 5 bases and J 1 base; nucleotides not matched to a gene: 10. As DNA, the CDR3 is TGTGCCAGCAGCCCACGGATAGCGGGAGGGTCGTCCTACAATGAGCAGTTCTTC. This encodes CASSPRIAGGSSYNEQFF.

This clone was picked up one time. J is TRBJ1-6 and V is TRBV7-2; 8 bases are a match to TRBD1. The junction had 9 bases not matched to a gene; V was cut back by 5 bases and J by 9 bases. The CDR3 consists of 15 residues. The V gene's germline CDR1 is SGHTA and CDR2 FQGNSA. Written as DNA, the CDR3 is TGTGCCAGCAGCATAAAAGGACAGGGTATTTCACCCCTCCACTTT. Protein: CASSIKGQGISPLHF.

Sample share makes this clone medium-sized. This chain joins TRBV6-2 or TRBV6-3 and TRBJ1-5; D is unclear. The V end lost 2 bases, the J end lost 4 bases, and 9 bases lay between the germline ends. From germline, CDR1 is MNHEY and CDR2 SVGEGT. This CDR3 comprises 14 residues. The CDR3 coding sequence is TGTGCCAGCAGTTACGACGGGGAAAATCAGCCCCAGCATTTT. This translates into CASSYDGENQPQHF.

The V call is TRBV7-2, the J call TRBJ2-1; 7 nucleotides line up with TRBD2. Germline V gene lookup returns CDR1 SGHTA and CDR2 FQGNSA. CDR3 length: 16 amino acids. Trimming removed 3 bases from V and 9 bases from J; junction bases left unmatched: 14. The CDR3 region is CASSFRLASTRVEQFF. CDR3 nucleotides: TGTGCCAGCAGCTTCCGACTAGCTTCGACGAGGGTTGAGCAGTTCTTC.

The chain employs TRBV5-1 and TRBJ1-1; tentatively, D is TRBD1 (5 bases). The CDR3 runs 15 residues. Germline values: CDR1 SGHRS, CDR2 YFSETQ. Deletions cut 7 bases from V and 2 bases from J, with 18 bases between. CDR3 coding DNA: TGCGCCAGCGTACGCCCGGGAGGGACCAACACTGAAGCTTTCTTT. This translates into CASVRPGGTNTEAFF.

The table lists this clone with a count of one. The gene calls are TRBV5-5 and TRBJ2-1, with a weak D call TRBD1 (6 bases). CDR1 is SGHKS and CDR2 is YYEKEE in the germline V gene (reference sequence). Trimming stripped 1 base from V and 8 bases from J, with 16 bases between. The CDR3 consists of 15 residues. The CDR3 loop reads CASSLSRVGGHEQFF. CDR3 coding DNA: TGTGCCAGCAGCTTGAGCAGGGTTGGGGGCCATGAGCAGTTCTTC.

The chain recombines TRBV30 with TRBJ2-7, with D tentatively TRBD2 (6 bases). The germline CDR1 and CDR2 sequences are GTSNPN and SVGIG (reference sequence). CDR3 size: 13 residues. V shed 7 bases and J shed 3 bases, with 16 bases lying between them. CDR3 in amino acids: CALEGEEYYEQYF. Written as DNA, the CDR3 is TGTGCCTTGGAGGGTGAGGAGTACTACGAGCAGTACTTC.

The sample holds one count of this clone. J is TRBJ1-2 and V is TRBV4-1, with unresolved D. The germline gives CDR1 MGHRA, CDR2 YSYEKL. V was trimmed by 5 bases and J by 5 bases, leaving 21 bases between them. The CDR3 contains 16 residues. The CDR3 nucleotides read TGCGCCAGCAGCAACCACGGTCGCGGCTCGTCTTATGGCTACACCTTC. The encoded protein is CASSNHGRGSSYGYTF.